Described below is a single T cell receptor beta chain sequence and its context. Clones were read by immunoSEQ multiplex PCR, and TCRdb kept only the in-frame ones, dropping some. The sample yields tens of thousands of clones, approximately 94% seen once. This sample was taken from a study of OX40 agonist ivuxolimab in advanced cancers. V dropped 4 bases and J dropped 0 bases, with 3 bases sitting between them. Germline V gives CDR1 SGHVS, CDR2 FQNEAQ. The CDR3 has 12 amino acids. The sequence was collected from an adult with an advanced solid tumor such as melanoma, head and neck, liver or kidney cancer. The material was CD4+ or CD8+ T cells sorted from blood, obtained in a trial of the OX40 agonist ivuxolimab. This chain links TRBV7-8 with TRBJ2-5; D call uncertain. The chain's CDR3 is CASSSDQETQYF. The CDR3 coding sequence is TGTGCCAGCAGCTCGGACCAAGAGACCCAGTACTTC.